These 2 T cell receptor beta chains share one sample of origin, sequenced in a study of blood T cell repertoires in COVID-19. The data were produced by immunoSEQ multiplex PCR, yet TCRdb's version contains in-frame clones alone and is incomplete. The sample consists of about 190,000 clones, around 80% of them appearing once. Specimen: PBMCs or T cells enriched from blood (not recorded which). The source is a woman aged 50 to 65 with acute COVID-19.

The J gene is TRBJ2-5, the V gene TRBV7-2, with 12 bases that match TRBD1. Germline V lookup: CDR1 SGHTA, CDR2 FQGNSA. V shed 4 bases, J shed 1 base, and the junction held 1 base outside the gene matches. This CDR3 comprises 15 residues. The CDR3 is CASSWDRGRQETQYF. Here the CDR3 DNA reads TGTGCCAGCAGCTGGGACAGGGGGCGCCAAGAGACCCAGTACTTC.

The V gene is TRBV27, the J gene TRBJ2-1; D is perhaps TRBD1 (6 bases). This CDR3 is 15 amino acids long. The V and J ends lost 3 bases and 2 bases respectively, with 11 bases between them. Looked up from germline, CDR1 is MNHEY and CDR2 is SMNVEV (reference sequence). The CDR3 region is CASSFGYRAYNEQFF. Here the CDR3 DNA reads TGTGCCAGCAGTTTCGGTTACAGGGCCTACAATGAGCAGTTCTTC.